These 32 T cell receptor beta chains were all obtained from the same sample, sequenced in a study of T cells after yellow fever vaccination. From the 5' RACE reads, TCRdb called clonotypes with MiXCR, one entry per CDR3 protein. Here the sample spans approximately 550,000 distinct CDR3 sequences, roughly 14% being singletons. Material: PBMCs, obtained on the day of the yellow fever booster vaccination. These receptors were taken from a man aged 25 to 45 who received the YFV17D yellow fever vaccine.

The CDR3 spells CSVVGLVTEQFF. CDR3 bases: TGCAGCGTTGTGGGACTAGTCACTGAGCAGTTCTTC. The chain is built from TRBV29-1 and TRBJ2-1; 8 bases are a match to TRBD2. There are 12 residues in the CDR3. Per the germline V gene, CDR1 is SQVTM and CDR2 is ANQGSEA. Unmatched junction bases numbered 5, after V lost 4 bases and J lost 9 bases.

Concerning this clonotype itself: A much larger clone lies a single base off, so this may be a read error. The chain is built from TRBV7-2 and TRBJ2-1; 14 bases map to TRBD2. The CDR3 totals 15 residues. Germline CDR1 and CDR2: SGHTA and FQGNSA. The trim removed 4 bases at V and 8 bases at J, leaving 4 bases unmatched. CDR3 protein: CASSSGLAGAYEQFF. As DNA, the CDR3 is TGTGCCAGCAGCTCGGGACTAGCGGGAGCCTATGAGCAGTTCTTC.

The chain joins TRBV5-1 to TRBJ2-7; a weak D match, TRBD2 (5 bases). V dropped 0 bases and J dropped 3 bases, with 19 bases sitting between them. The CDR3 runs 17 residues. Germline V gene sequence: CDR1 SGHRS, CDR2 YFSETQ. As DNA, the CDR3 is TGCGCCAGCAGCTTGGCCGGGGATCTGACCGGGGACTACGAGCAGTACTTC. It specifies CASSLAGDLTGDYEQYF.

This clonotype was picked up many times. The rearrangement joins TRBV7-2 to TRBJ2-2; no clear D. The CDR3 is 14 amino acids. CDR1 and CDR2 from the germline V gene are SGHTA and FQGNSA. With 5 bases removed from V and 1 base from J, the gap between germline ends came to 8 bases. The CDR3 DNA follows: TGTGCCAGCAGCCCGCCGGGGAACACCGGGGAGCTGTTTTTT. Protein product: CASSPPGNTGELFF.

The chain employs TRBV5-6 and TRBJ2-7; 9 positions match TRBD2. CDR1 and CDR2 (germline): SGHDT, YYEEEE. The J segment lost 6 bases and the V segment lost 4 bases, leaving 11 bases of the junction unmatched. The CDR3 consists of 15 residues. The CDR3 loop reads CASSAPGTSSAEQYF. CDR3 DNA sequence: TGTGCCAGCAGCGCCCCCGGGACTAGCTCAGCCGAGCAGTACTTC.

The chain recombines TRBV12-3 or TRBV12-4 with TRBJ2-7; D unresolved. Trimming shortened V by 5 bases and J by 5 bases, and 13 bases separated the two germline ends. The length of the CDR3 is 13 residues. CDR3 residues: CASSPLPFHEQYF. The CDR3 nucleotides are TGTGCCAGCAGTCCTCTGCCCTTCCACGAGCAGTACTTC.

The V and J genes are TRBV5-4 and TRBJ2-2; unclear D gene. The V gene lost 5 bases and the J gene lost 6 bases, with 8 bases spanning the gap. Germline values: CDR1 SGHNT, CDR2 YYREEE (reference sequence). The CDR3 is 12 residues long. The CDR3 spells CASRIESGELFF. CDR3 bases: TGTGCCAGCAGAATCGAGTCCGGGGAGCTGTTTTTT.

This clonotype turned up a few times. The CDR3 region is CASSQVATPEVGYTF. CDR3 DNA: TGTGCCAGCAGCCAAGTGGCGACGCCTGAGGTTGGCTACACCTTC. The chain couples TRBV3-1 to TRBJ1-2; no definite D call. Germline V gene lookup returns CDR1 LGHDT and CDR2 YNNKEL (reference sequence). The CDR3 consists of 15 residues. Trimming left V 1 base short and J 7 bases short, with 16 bases between.

This rearrangement joins TRBV7-9 to TRBJ1-2, with D uncertain. The CDR3 has 12 residues. CDR1 is SEHNR, CDR2 FQNEAQ, per germline (reference sequence). Between the trimmed V and J ends, which lost 5 bases and 7 bases, there was a span of 11 bases. CDR3 coding DNA: TGTGCCAGCAGCCCCGTTCCCGCTGGCTACACCTTC. Translating it yields CASSPVPAGYTF.

V usage is TRBV5-1 and J usage is TRBJ2-5; 7 nucleotides match TRBD2. The CDR3 extends over 17 amino acids. The V segment lost 0 bases and the J segment 5 bases; nucleotides outside the gene matches: 13. Germline V gene data show CDR1 as SGHRS and CDR2 as YFSETQ. This chain's CDR3 is CASSLAWLADGRETQYF. In DNA form, the CDR3 reads TGCGCCAGCAGCTTGGCTTGGCTAGCGGATGGACGGGAGACCCAGTACTTC.

This clonotype was recorded at least ten times. This chain links TRBV27 with TRBJ2-7; D is unclear. Germline CDR1 and CDR2: MNHEY and SMNVEV (reference sequence). This CDR3 is built from 13 residues. V dropped 5 bases and J dropped 7 bases, with 15 bases sitting between them. DNA for the CDR3: TGTGCCAGCAGTATCGGCCTGGCGCGGGAGCAGTACTTC. Translating gives CASSIGLAREQYF.

J is TRBJ2-7 and V is TRBV27; 7 bases are a match to TRBD2. V lost 6 bases to trimming and J lost 4 bases; unmatched junction nucleotides: 12. Germline V gene sequence: CDR1 MNHEY, CDR2 SMNVEV (reference sequence). The CDR3 has 15 amino acids. CDR3 in DNA: TGTGCCAGCAGCACTCGAGGGCTAGCGGTATACGAGCAGTACTTC. Residues: CASSTRGLAVYEQYF.

The chain uses TRBV7-9 and TRBJ2-3; a possible D gene is TRBD2 (5 bases). The germline V gene encodes CDR1 SEHNR and CDR2 FQNEAQ (reference sequence). The V gene lost 3 bases and the J gene lost 0 bases, with 10 bases spanning the gap. The CDR3 runs 15 residues. CDR3 in DNA: TGTGCCAGCAGCTTTCGCCCGGGAAGCACAGATACGCAGTATTTT. It codes for CASSFRPGSTDTQYF.

In its sample, this clonotype was seen a few times. The J gene is TRBJ2-7, the V gene TRBV10-3, with D unresolved. CDR1 ENHRY and CDR2 SYGVKD come from the germline V gene. The CDR3 totals 14 residues. V shed 4 bases and J shed 2 bases, with 12 bases lying between them. CDR3 loop: CAISAVGNTYEQYF. Written as DNA, the CDR3 is TGTGCCATCAGTGCCGTCGGAAACACCTACGAGCAGTACTTC.

This clonotype was seen a few times. The chain joins TRBV7-2 to TRBJ2-1; a weak D match, TRBD2 (5 bases). The germline V gene encodes CDR1 SGHTA and CDR2 FQGNSA. The ends were cut back, 7 bases at V and 0 bases at J, with 16 bases in the middle. This CDR3 is built from 16 residues. The DNA of the CDR3 is TGTGCCAGCACCCGTGGTAGCGCGAGCTCCTACAATGAGCAGTTCTTC. It encodes CASTRGSASSYNEQFF. The complete variable domain, with remaining parts taken from reference TRBV7-2 and TRBJ2-1, reads GAGVSQSPSNKVTEKGKDVELRCDPISGHTALYWYRQSLGQGLEFLIYFQGNSAPDKSGLPSDRFSAERTGGSVSTLTIQRTQQEDSAVYLCASTRGSASSYNEQFFGPGTRLTVL.

This clonotype appeared a few times. The rearrangement joins TRBV4-2 to TRBJ2-1; 14 nucleotides agree with TRBD2. This CDR3 contains 21 residues. V was pared by 3 bases and J by 0 bases, with 13 bases of the junction left unmatched. Germline CDR1 is LGHNA and CDR2 is YNFKEQ. The CDR3 spells CASSHNKPGLAGVGSYNEQFF. CDR3 bases: TGTGCCAGCAGCCATAATAAGCCGGGACTAGCGGGAGTGGGCTCCTACAATGAGCAGTTCTTC.

The table lists this clonotype with a few counts. The V gene is TRBV7-9, the J gene TRBJ2-3; perhaps TRBD2 as D (5 bases). This CDR3 region has 15 residues. The germline V and J ends were trimmed by 5 bases and 1 base, with 13 bases remaining between them. Germline V lookup: CDR1 SEHNR, CDR2 FQNEAQ (reference sequence). This chain's CDR3 is CASSLLTIGTDTQYF. CDR3 DNA: TGTGCCAGCAGCCTCCTGACTATAGGCACAGATACGCAGTATTTT.

This chain uses TRBV19 with TRBJ2-2; unclear D gene. Germline values: CDR1 LNHDA, CDR2 SQIVND (reference sequence). V shed 3 bases and J shed 7 bases, with 9 bases lying between them. The CDR3 loop spans 13 amino acids. The DNA of the CDR3 is TGTGCCAGTAGTATCCCCCTCCGCGGGGAGCTGTTTTTT. It specifies CASSIPLRGELFF. The complete variable domain, with remaining parts taken from reference TRBV19 and TRBJ2-2, reads DGGITQSPKYLFRKEGQNVTLSCEQNLNHDAMYWYRQDPGQGLRLIYYSQIVNDFQKGDIAEGYSVSREKKESFPLTVTSAQKNPTAFYLCASSIPLRGELFFGEGSRLTVL.

The rearrangement uses TRBV30 and TRBJ2-4, with D hard to call. Per germline, CDR1 GTSNPN and CDR2 SVGIG (reference sequence). The CDR3 contains 19 residues. The V and J ends lost 3 bases and 0 bases respectively, with 24 bases between them. In nucleotides, the CDR3 is TGTGCCTGGAGCCTCGGGCTAACTTACAACGAATTAGCCAAAAACATTCAGTACTTC. Protein product: CAWSLGLTYNELAKNIQYF.

This clonotype was picked up a small number of times. The V gene is TRBV28, the J gene TRBJ2-5; TRBD2 aligns across 9 bases. Losses at the gene ends were 5 bases for V and 5 bases for J; bases not matched to a gene: 9. The CDR3 contains 15 residues. The germline gives CDR1 MDHEN, CDR2 SYDVKM. DNA for the CDR3: TGTGCCAGCAGTCCCTATAGCGGGAGTGGGGAGACCCAGTACTTC. As protein: CASSPYSGSGETQYF. Full variable domain (rest looked up from reference TRBV28 and TRBJ2-5): DVKVTQSSRYLVKRTGEKVFLECVQDMDHENMFWYRQDPGLGLRLIYFSYDVKMKEKGDIPEGYSVSREKKERFSLILESASTNQTSMYLCASSPYSGSGETQYFGPGTRLLVL.

The rearrangement links TRBV29-1 to TRBJ1-1, with TRBD1 as a possible D gene (5 bases). Germline assignment: CDR1 SQVTM and CDR2 ANQGSEA. V dropped 6 bases and J dropped 1 base, with 12 bases sitting between them. The CDR3 contains 13 residues. CDR3 nucleotide sequence: TGCAGCGTCGCCGGGACGACGAACACTGAAGCTTTCTTT. Encoded protein: CSVAGTTNTEAFF.

The rearrangement links TRBV5-4 to TRBJ2-7; maybe TRBD2 (5 bases). The CDR3 contains 13 residues. V shed 4 bases and J shed 6 bases, with 14 bases lying between them. The germline V gene encodes CDR1 SGHNT and CDR2 YYREEE (reference sequence). DNA for the CDR3: TGTGCCAGCAGCCCGGGGAGTGAATTCGAGCAGTACTTC. Protein product: CASSPGSEFEQYF.

There are many counts of this clonotype. The rearrangement links TRBV29-1 to TRBJ2-2; tentatively, D is TRBD2 (5 bases). From germline, CDR1 is SQVTM and CDR2 ANQGSEA. There are 12 residues in the CDR3. Between the trimmed V and J ends, which lost 3 bases and 5 bases, there was a span of 7 bases. The DNA for the CDR3 is TGCAGCGTTGACCCGGGGACCGGGGAGCTGTTTTTT. Translated: CSVDPGTGELFF.

This clonotype was counted only a few times. The chain recombines TRBV18 with TRBJ2-5; D uncertain. This CDR3 has 14 amino acids. V was pared by 3 bases and J by 5 bases, with 13 bases between. Per the germline V gene, CDR1 is KGHSH and CDR2 is LQKENI. As DNA, the CDR3 is TGTGCCAGCTCACCTCCATCTCGCGAGGAGACCCAGTACTTC. It codes for CASSPPSREETQYF.

This clonotype has just a few counts. The V gene is TRBV2, the J gene TRBJ2-7; maybe TRBD1 (6 bases). V was shortened by 10 bases and J by 7 bases, with 17 bases between the two germline ends. Germline assignment: CDR1 SNHLY and CDR2 FYNNEI. CDR3 length: 12 residues. The CDR3: CAIGTLGREQYF. The CDR3 coding sequence is TGTGCCATCGGGACACTTGGGCGGGAGCAGTACTTC.

This clonotype occurred many times. This rearrangement joins TRBV29-1 to TRBJ2-1; perhaps TRBD2 as D (6 bases). Deletions cut 6 bases from V and 9 bases from J, with 15 bases between. CDR1 SQVTM and CDR2 ANQGSEA come from the germline V gene. This CDR3 is built from 12 residues. Here the CDR3 reads CSVRRGMVEQFF. The CDR3 nucleotides are TGCAGCGTCCGCCGGGGGATGGTTGAGCAGTTCTTC.

This clonotype occurred a few times. The chain employs TRBV5-1 and TRBJ2-3, with D unclear. The germline V gene has CDR1 SGHRS and CDR2 YFSETQ. The CDR3 sequence is 15 residues long. Trimming removed 6 bases from V and 0 bases from J, with 14 bases in between. CDR3 sequence (DNA): TGCGCCAGCAAACCGGCAGCACCTAGCACAGATACGCAGTATTTT. This translates into CASKPAAPSTDTQYF.

The chain joins TRBV5-4 to TRBJ1-3; 10 nucleotides align to TRBD1. This CDR3 is built from 15 residues. Germline V gene data show CDR1 as SGHNT and CDR2 as YYREEE (reference sequence). The trim removed 4 bases at V and 7 bases at J, leaving 8 bases unmatched. The CDR3 nucleotides are TGTGCCAGCAGCGGGACAGGGGCGAAAAGGAACACCATATATTTT. Encoded protein: CASSGTGAKRNTIYF.

This clonotype appeared a few times. J is TRBJ1-1 and V is TRBV7-2, with 7 nucleotides matching TRBD1. Trimming at V came to 5 bases and at J to 7 bases, leaving 10 bases not matched to a gene. CDR3 length: 14 amino acids. CDR1 is SGHTA and CDR2 is FQGNSA in the germline V gene. The CDR3 sequence: CASSRSKGQIEAFF. DNA for the CDR3: TGTGCCAGCAGCCGGTCAAAGGGACAGATTGAAGCTTTCTTT.

This clonotype came up a few times. The chain uses TRBV29-1 and TRBJ2-4; D not resolved. Germline V gene data show CDR1 as SQVTM and CDR2 as ANQGSEA. V lost 7 bases and J 6 bases, leaving 10 bases between the germline ends. This CDR3 spans 11 amino acids. The CDR3 sequence is CSGADANIQYF. Here the CDR3 DNA reads TGCAGCGGGGCGGACGCAAACATTCAGTACTTC. The full variable domain, completed using reference TRBV29-1 and TRBJ2-4, is SAVISQKPSRDICQRGTSLTIQCQVDSQVTMMFWYRQQPGQSLTLIATANQGSEATYESGFVIDKFPISRPNLTFSTLTVSNMSPEDSSIYLCSGADANIQYFGAGTRLSVL.

This clonotype was counted many times. V usage is TRBV4-2 and J usage is TRBJ2-5; 9 positions agree with TRBD1. CDR1 is LGHNA and CDR2 is YNFKEQ in the germline V gene. CDR3 length equals 16 residues. The junction had 5 bases not matched to a gene; V was cut back by 0 bases and J by 3 bases. CDR3 protein: CASSQDWDRAKETQYF. The CDR3 bases are TGTGCCAGCAGCCAAGATTGGGACAGGGCCAAAGAGACCCAGTACTTC.

This clonotype was observed a handful of times. The chain combines TRBV5-1 with TRBJ1-1; D remains unclear. The V and J ends lost 0 bases and 11 bases respectively, with 14 bases between them. The CDR3 is made up of 13 amino acids. Germline CDR1 reads SGHRS; CDR2 reads YFSETQ. CDR3: CASSLEDWRGAFF. For the CDR3, the DNA is TGCGCCAGCAGCTTGGAGGATTGGAGAGGGGCTTTCTTT.